A selection of T cell receptor beta chains follows, all from one sample in a study of blood T cell repertoires in COVID-19. Assay: immunoSEQ multiplex PCR; the TCRdb copy retains only in-frame clones and omits some. The data show about 150,000 clones, about 80% seen once. Sequencing was carried out using PBMCs or T cells enriched from blood (not recorded which). Receptors were obtained from a woman aged 70-85 years in a cohort exposed to, infected with or recovered from COVID-19 (not recorded which). Both conserved end residues are part of each CDR3. The D gene is left open where the match is weak. Some rows mark clone size as missing; the rest say once, few, many or name a class of expanded clone.

v_gene,abundance,j_gene,d_gene,CDR3nt,CDR3aa
TRBV10-3,.,TRBJ2-3,TRBD2,TGTGCCATCAGTCTCTACCCTAGCGGGAGAAGCACAGATACGCAGTATTTT,CAISLYPSGRSTDTQYF
TRBV28,.,TRBJ1-4,TRBD1,TGTGCCAGCAGGAAACCTGGACAGGCGCTAAAACTGTTTTTT,CASRKPGQALKLFF
TRBV3-1/TRBV3-2,.,TRBJ1-3,TRBD1,TGTGCCAGCAGCCAAGAGGGGACAGGGGGCTACACCATATATTTT,CASSQEGTGGYTIYF
TRBV10-3,.,TRBJ2-1,TRBD1,TGTGCCATCAGTGGGACAGGGTCACCCTACAATGAGCAGTTCTTC,CAISGTGSPYNEQFF
TRBV10-3,.,TRBJ1-5,TRBD1,TGTGCCGTGGGGACAGATAGCAATCAGCCCCAGCATTTT,CAVGTDSNQPQHF
TRBV12-3/TRBV12-4,.,TRBJ1-6,.,TGTGCCAGCAGCCGAGAATCTTATTCACCCCTCCACTTT,CASSRESYSPLHF
TRBV29-1,.,TRBJ1-2,TRBD1,TGCAGCGGAACACAGGGGTCGGAGTATGGCTACACCTTC,CSGTQGSEYGYTF
TRBV7-9,few,TRBJ2-7,.,TGTGCCAGCAGATGGGACTGGGGCGAGCAGTACTTC,CASRWDWGEQYF
TRBV27,.,TRBJ1-6,.,TGTGCCAGCAACAGAGGCGACAGTACTAATTCACCCCTCCACTTT,CASNRGDSTNSPLHF
TRBV6-2/TRBV6-3,few,TRBJ1-5,TRBD1,TGTGCCAGCAGTTACTCGGCAGGGGGCGCATTGGTCAGCAATCAGCCCCAGCATTTT,CASSYSAGGALVSNQPQHF
TRBV27,.,TRBJ2-7,TRBD1,TGTGCCAGCAGTTCGATGGCGGGACAGGGGGAGTGGTACGAGCAGTACTTC,CASSSMAGQGEWYEQYF
TRBV28,.,TRBJ1-5,TRBD1,TGTGCCAGCAGGGCATTTGACAGGGGTGGCAATCAGCCCCAGCATTTT,CASRAFDRGGNQPQHF
TRBV15,.,TRBJ2-5,TRBD2,TGTGCCACCAGCGGACAACCGACTAGCGGGACACAAGAGACCCAGTACTTC,CATSGQPTSGTQETQYF
TRBV11-3,.,TRBJ2-5,.,TGTGCCAGCAGCCCAAGGGGAGGAGAGACCCAGTACTTC,CASSPRGGETQYF
TRBV3-1/TRBV3-2,few,TRBJ1-1,TRBD1,TGTGCCAGCAGCCACGCCGGGACAGGTGAAGCTTTCTTT,CASSHAGTGEAFF
TRBV27,many,TRBJ2-5,.,TGTGCCAGCAGTTTATCGAACAGACAAGAGACCCAGTACTTC,CASSLSNRQETQYF
TRBV5-1,.,TRBJ1-2,.,TGCGCCAGCAGCCCGGTGGTGGCGGGTACTGGCTACACCTTC,CASSPVVAGTGYTF
TRBV7-8,.,TRBJ2-1,TRBD2,TGTGCCAGCAGCTTAGCGGGAGGGGCGAATGAGCAGTTCTTC,CASSLAGGANEQFF
TRBV9,few,TRBJ1-1,.,TGTGCCAGCAGCGGCAATCCCTCGGGACATCGTGAAGCTTTCTTT,CASSGNPSGHREAFF
TRBV27,.,TRBJ1-2,.,TGTGCCAGCAGTCCCGGATGGGGGGCTAACTATGGCTACACCTTC,CASSPGWGANYGYTF
TRBV24-1,.,TRBJ2-1,.,TGTGCCACCAGTGATTCCACAGGGACCGACAATGAGCAGTTCTTC,CATSDSTGTDNEQFF
TRBV21-1,.,TRBJ1-5,.,TGTGCCAGCAGCACGACGAATAGAACAGGACCCCATCAGCCCCAGCATTTT,CASSTTNRTGPHQPQHF
TRBV27,.,TRBJ1-1,.,TGTGCCAGCCGGACAACCTACAGGGTTCCCGAAGCTTTCTTT,CASRTTYRVPEAFF
TRBV5-1,.,TRBJ2-1,TRBD2,TGCGCCAGCAGCTTAGGACTAGCGGGGTACAATGAGCAGTTCTTC,CASSLGLAGYNEQFF
TRBV5-1,.,TRBJ2-3,.,TGCGCCAGCAGCTTGGTGTATCGGGGGAGCGGCACAGATACGCAGTATTTT,CASSLVYRGSGTDTQYF
TRBV7-9,.,TRBJ2-3,.,TGTGCCAGCAGCCCCTGGAGGGCAGGGGGGATAGATACGCAGTATTTT,CASSPWRAGGIDTQYF
TRBV21-1,once,TRBJ1-1,.,TGTGCCAGCAAAGTTCTGGGCCCATCGATGAACACTGAAGCTTTCTTT,CASKVLGPSMNTEAFF
TRBV28,once,TRBJ1-1,.,TGTGCCAGCGGGCTTGGGGGGATGAACACTGAAGCTTTCTTT,CASGLGGMNTEAFF
TRBV10-3,few,TRBJ1-1,.,TGTGCCACCGTGGTCAGGCAGAACACTGAAGCTTTCTTT,CATVVRQNTEAFF
TRBV9,.,TRBJ2-1,.,TGTGCCAGCAGCGTAGAGTCAAGAGGATCCATTGAGCAGTTCTTC,CASSVESRGSIEQFF
TRBV18,.,TRBJ2-3,.,TGTGCCAGCTCACCACCGACAAACCCAGATACGCAGTATTTT,CASSPPTNPDTQYF
TRBV4-1,.,TRBJ2-1,TRBD2,TGCGCCAGCAGCCAAGATCGAGGAGCGGGAGTTGAGCAGTTCTTC,CASSQDRGAGVEQFF
TRBV18,once,TRBJ1-3,.,TGTGCCAGCTCACCGGGGGACACAGGAAACACCATATATTTT,CASSPGDTGNTIYF
TRBV28,.,TRBJ1-1,.,TGTGCCAGCAGCCCGAACAACAGGGTTGAAGCTTTCTTT,CASSPNNRVEAFF
TRBV11-3,.,TRBJ2-1,TRBD1,TGTGCCAGCAGTTCCGGGACAGGGGGTTACAATGAGCAGTTCTTC,CASSSGTGGYNEQFF
TRBV5-1,few,TRBJ1-4,.,TGCGCCAGCAGCTTAGGAGGCACTAATGAAAAACTGTTTTTT,CASSLGGTNEKLFF
TRBV11-2,.,TRBJ2-7,.,TGTGCCAGCAGCTTACAGGTTCGAAGCTCCTACGAGCAGTACTTC,CASSLQVRSSYEQYF
TRBV6-5,.,TRBJ1-4,TRBD1,TGTGCCAGCAGCCAAGACAGGGGAGGCGAAAAACTGTTTTTT,CASSQDRGGEKLFF
TRBV28,.,TRBJ2-3,.,TGTGCCAGCAGTATACTGACTTACCGCACAGATACGCAGTATTTT,CASSILTYRTDTQYF
TRBV7-9,.,TRBJ2-2,.,TGTGCCAGCAGCTTTACAGGGGGGGACACCGGGGAGCTGTTTTTT,CASSFTGGDTGELFF
TRBV7-9,.,TRBJ1-4,.,TGTGCCAGCAGCAGATCCACAGGACAGAATGAAAAACTGTTTTTT,CASSRSTGQNEKLFF
TRBV5-1,few,TRBJ1-1,.,TGCGCCAGCTCCCCAAGACGGGGGGCGGCTTTCTTT,CASSPRRGAAFF
TRBV27,many,TRBJ2-2,.,TGTGCCAGCAGGAAGGGATGGGGCGCGAACACCGGGGAGCTGTTTTTT,CASRKGWGANTGELFF
TRBV28,.,TRBJ1-1,.,TGTGCCAGCAGTTTCCTGAAGAGTGAAGCTTTCTTT,CASSFLKSEAFF
TRBV4-2,.,TRBJ1-2,.,TGTGCCAGCAGCCAAGATCAGGGCAGGGAGGCAGGCTACACCTTC,CASSQDQGREAGYTF
TRBV6-5,.,TRBJ1-6,TRBD1,TGTGCCAGCAGTTACGGACAGGGGGGAGGATCACCCCTCCACTTT,CASSYGQGGGSPLHF